Each of the 6 T cell receptor beta chains below was sequenced from the same sample in a study of T cell responses to AZD1222 COVID-19 vaccine. Libraries were prepared by immunoSEQ multiplex PCR; TCRdb keeps only in-frame clonotypes and omits some of them. The sample includes about 140,000 clones, around 91% of them seen just once. Sample: peripheral blood, taken on day 0 of AZD1222 vaccination. These receptors were obtained from an adult in good health.

The rearrangement uses TRBV11-3 and TRBJ1-6; no clear D. Germline V gene sequence: CDR1 SGHNT, CDR2 YENEEA. The CDR3 loop spans 12 amino acids. Trimming pared 3 bases from V and 9 bases from J, leaving 6 bases between. The CDR3 is CASSFGGSPLHF. The CDR3 region has the DNA TGTGCCAGCAGCTTCGGTGGTTCACCCCTCCACTTT.

J is TRBJ2-7 and V is TRBV7-3, with D tentatively TRBD2 (5 bases). V lost 5 bases and J lost 3, with 17 bases in between. The CDR3 runs 15 residues. The germline gives CDR1 SGHTA, CDR2 FQGTGA. The CDR3 nucleotides are TGTGCCAGCAGCGAGAAAGCCGGGAAAAACTACGAGCAGTACTTC. Translation gives CASSEKAGKNYEQYF.

The chain carries TRBV28 and TRBJ1-6; 9 positions agree with TRBD1. From germline, CDR1 is MDHEN and CDR2 SYDVKM. The CDR3 extends over 14 amino acids. V was clipped by 6 bases and J by 11 bases; unmatched bases: 8. The CDR3: CASSPGTGRPPLHF. The DNA for the CDR3 is TGTGCCAGCAGCCCAGGGACAGGGCGGCCACCCCTCCACTTT.

DNA for the CDR3: TGTGCCAGTAGTATATCGGCAATTAGCAATCAGCCCCAGCATTTT. Protein: CASSISAISNQPQHF. This chain joins TRBV19 and TRBJ1-5; D ambiguous. Trimming took 2 bases from V and 0 from J, leaving 8 bases between them. Germline-derived CDR1 and CDR2 are LNHDA and SQIVND (reference sequence). The CDR3 has 15 residues.

The V and J genes are TRBV27 and TRBJ2-5; TRBD2 matches 10 bases. The CDR3 has 15 amino acids. CDR1 and CDR2 from the germline V gene are MNHEY and SMNVEV (reference sequence). J lost 2 bases, V lost 6 bases, and 6 bases had no gene match. The CDR3 loop is CASSDTSGKQETQYF. The CDR3 DNA is TGTGCCAGCAGCGACACTAGCGGGAAACAAGAGACCCAGTACTTC.

This clone was seen a single time. The chain uses TRBV6-2 or TRBV6-3 and TRBJ2-5; 8 positions agree with TRBD2. Germline CDR1 is MNHEY and CDR2 is SVGEGT. The CDR3 runs to 14 residues. J lost 1 base, V lost 5 bases, and 3 bases had no gene match. CDR3 bases: TGTGCCAGCAGTATTAGCGGGGCCCAAGAGACCCAGTACTTC. Protein: CASSISGAQETQYF.